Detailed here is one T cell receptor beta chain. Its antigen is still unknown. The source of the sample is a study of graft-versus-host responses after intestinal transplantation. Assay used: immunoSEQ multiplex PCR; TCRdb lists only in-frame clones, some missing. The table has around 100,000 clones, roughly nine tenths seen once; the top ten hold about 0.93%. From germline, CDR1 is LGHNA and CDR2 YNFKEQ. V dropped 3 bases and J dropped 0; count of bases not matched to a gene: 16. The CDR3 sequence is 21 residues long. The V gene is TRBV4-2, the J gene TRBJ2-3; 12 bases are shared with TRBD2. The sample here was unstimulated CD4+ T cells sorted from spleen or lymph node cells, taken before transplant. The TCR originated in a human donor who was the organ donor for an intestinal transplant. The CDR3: CASSQARGPSGGAWSTDTQYF. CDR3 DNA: TGTGCCAGCAGCCAGGCTAGGGGACCTAGCGGGGGGGCCTGGAGCACAGATACGCAGTATTTT.